These T cell receptor beta chains were read from a single sample in a study of early T cells in non-severe SARS-CoV-2 infection. In TCRdb, the 5' RACE reads were re-called with MiXCR into one record per CDR3 protein. Of about 49,000 distinct CDR3 sequences in the sample, 10% to 15% are singletons; the top ten hold 9.1%. The specimen was whole blood. The receptors were sampled from an adult who was a healthcare worker with PCR-confirmed SARS-CoV-2 infection or an uninfected control (not recorded which). The conserved cysteine and the conserved F or W are not part of the CDR3 here. Each record gives: V gene, D gene, J gene, CDR3 length, CDR3 protein. D genes are given only for firm matches.

V: TRBV9; D: -; J: TRBJ2-3; length: 13; CDR3: ASSTQVGATDTQY
V: TRBV7-2; D: -; J: TRBJ2-4; length: 14; CDR3: ASSLVWGAAKNIQY
V: TRBV12-3/TRBV12-4; D: TRBD2; J: TRBJ2-1; length: 13; CDR3: ASSFTGGRYNEQF
V: TRBV10-3; D: TRBD1; J: TRBJ2-7; length: 13; CDR3: AISGLGQGAYEQY
V: TRBV6-2/TRBV6-3; D: -; J: TRBJ1-1; length: 10; CDR3: ASNAGGTEAF
V: TRBV6-5; D: -; J: TRBJ1-2; length: 11; CDR3: ASSLGGRNGYT
V: TRBV20-1; D: -; J: TRBJ1-4; length: 11; CDR3: SARVAAERTVF
V: TRBV12-3/TRBV12-4; D: -; J: TRBJ1-2; length: 10; CDR3: ASSWGLYGYT
V: TRBV12-3/TRBV12-4; D: TRBD2; J: TRBJ2-3; length: 16; CDR3: ASSLTRASGRRGDTQY
V: TRBV28; D: -; J: TRBJ2-7; length: 8; CDR3: ASGPREQY
V: TRBV29-1; D: TRBD1; J: TRBJ2-7; length: 10; CDR3: SAGQAMYEQY
V: TRBV10-3; D: -; J: TRBJ2-6; length: 17; CDR3: AISEGVRTASSGANVLT
V: TRBV29-1; D: -; J: TRBJ2-7; length: 11; CDR3: SVGAGSSYEQY
V: TRBV7-3; D: TRBD2; J: TRBJ2-5; length: 13; CDR3: ASSRSGGPQETQY
V: TRBV13; D: -; J: TRBJ2-3; length: 13; CDR3: ASSFPSGGTDTQY
V: TRBV28; D: -; J: TRBJ1-6; length: 11; CDR3: ASSREWDSPLH
V: TRBV7-2; D: TRBD1; J: TRBJ2-3; length: 11; CDR3: ASSLPTRGPLY
V: TRBV4-2; D: -; J: TRBJ2-7; length: 14; CDR3: ASSQDAGQGLYEQY